This T cell receptor (beta chain) emerged from a study of blood T cell repertoires in COVID-19. Study-wide context: Acute and convalescent COVID-19 samples came from the United States, Italy and Spain. Sample material is recorded as cDNA or gDNA derived from T cells, B-cell-depleted T cells, or PBMCs.

In the source study's methods: Amplifying reference gene primers gave estimates of nucleated cell counts. TCRdb's table, derived via immunoSEQ multiplex PCR, lists solely in-frame clones and lacks some. The V and J calls and clone size come from that table; D and trimming were worked out from the DNA. The top ten hold around 12% of the sample, which has about 130,000 clones, roughly 83% seen once. This clone was seen once. The sequencing input was peripheral blood. The receptor's source is a woman between 25 and 40 years old who had recovered from COVID-19.

CDR3 loop: CASSDLPPGQPSYYTF. In DNA, the CDR3 is TGTGCCAGCAGTGACCTTCCTCCGGGACAGCCAAGTTACTACACCTTC. This chain uses TRBV6-1 with TRBJ1-2; 7 bases align to TRBD1. V dropped 3 bases and J dropped 10; count of bases not matched to a gene: 17. The V gene's germline CDR1 is MNHNS and CDR2 SASEGT. The CDR3 covers 16 residues.